These T cell receptor beta chains were read from a single sample in a study of T cell responses to AZD1222 COVID-19 vaccine. Sequenced by immunoSEQ multiplex PCR; TCRdb stores in-frame clones only, minus some. This table holds roughly 130,000 clones, about 88% found once. The sample was peripheral blood, taken on day 0 of MenACWY control vaccination. These receptors were taken from an adult in good health. The CDR3 runs from the conserved cysteine through the conserved F or W. A D gene is named only where the DNA matches it firmly. The size field is filled for only some rows; it gives once, few, many or a size class.

.,.,TRBV19,14,TRBJ2-2,TGTGCCAGTAGTATAGTGAAAAGCACCGGGGAGCTGTTTTTT,CASSIVKSTGELFF
.,.,TRBV19,12,TRBJ1-5,TGTGCCAGTAGTAGGGACGGTCAGCCCCAGCATTTT,CASSRDGQPQHF
.,.,TRBV7-2,16,TRBJ2-3,TGTGCCAGCAGCTTAGGGGGTAGCGCCGAATCGGATACGCAGTATTTT,CASSLGGSAESDTQYF
.,.,TRBV19,14,TRBJ1-2,TGTGCCAGTAATGTGTTCGGAACTAACTATGGCTACACCTTC,CASNVFGTNYGYTF
TRBD1,.,TRBV5-1,15,TRBJ1-2,TGCGCCAGCAGCTTGGTACCAGGGGGTATGGATGGCTACACCTTC,CASSLVPGGMDGYTF
TRBD2,.,TRBV19,19,TRBJ2-1,TGTGCCAGTAGTATACGGGCGTTCTGGTTAGCGGGAGAGGCGTATGAGCAGTTCTTC,CASSIRAFWLAGEAYEQFF
TRBD2,.,TRBV2,14,TRBJ2-2,TGTGCCAGCAAGGGACTAGCGGTTACCGGGGAGCTGTTTTTT,CASKGLAVTGELFF
.,few,TRBV20-1,11,TRBJ2-1,TGCAGTGCTATAGGGGACAATGAGCAGTTCTTC,CSAIGDNEQFF
.,.,TRBV28,12,TRBJ1-2,TGTGCCAGCAACCAGGACCCCTATGGCTACACCTTC,CASNQDPYGYTF
.,.,TRBV5-1,14,TRBJ2-5,TGCGCCAGCAGGCTAGGGCAGTTAGGAGAGACCCAGTACTTC,CASRLGQLGETQYF
TRBD1,.,TRBV5-4,15,TRBJ2-3,TGTGCCAGCAGAAGGGACAGAAGACCCACAGATACGCAGTATTTT,CASRRDRRPTDTQYF
TRBD2,.,TRBV7-3,14,TRBJ2-7,TGTGCCAGCAGCTCCGGACTAGCGGGAGCCGAGCAGTACTTC,CASSSGLAGAEQYF
TRBD1,.,TRBV29-1,13,TRBJ2-7,TGCAGCGTTGAAGGGACAGGGGCCTACGAGCAGTACTTC,CSVEGTGAYEQYF
.,.,TRBV29-1,14,TRBJ2-7,TGCAGCGTTGGCATGAGGGGGAGCTCCTACGAGCAGTACTTC,CSVGMRGSSYEQYF
TRBD2,.,TRBV18,15,TRBJ2-3,TGTGCCAGCTCAAGGAGCGGGGGGAGCACAGATACGCAGTATTTT,CASSRSGGSTDTQYF
.,.,TRBV28,11,TRBJ2-2,TGTGCCAGCAGGGTCAGGGAGAGGATGTTTTTT,CASRVRERMFF
.,.,TRBV24-1,14,TRBJ1-4,TGTGCCACCAGTGACCCCGGGAGTAATGAAAAACTGTTTTTT,CATSDPGSNEKLFF
.,.,TRBV9,13,TRBJ1-1,TGTGCCAGCAGCCCCGCCGGGACAATAAGTGCTTTCTTT,CASSPAGTISAFF